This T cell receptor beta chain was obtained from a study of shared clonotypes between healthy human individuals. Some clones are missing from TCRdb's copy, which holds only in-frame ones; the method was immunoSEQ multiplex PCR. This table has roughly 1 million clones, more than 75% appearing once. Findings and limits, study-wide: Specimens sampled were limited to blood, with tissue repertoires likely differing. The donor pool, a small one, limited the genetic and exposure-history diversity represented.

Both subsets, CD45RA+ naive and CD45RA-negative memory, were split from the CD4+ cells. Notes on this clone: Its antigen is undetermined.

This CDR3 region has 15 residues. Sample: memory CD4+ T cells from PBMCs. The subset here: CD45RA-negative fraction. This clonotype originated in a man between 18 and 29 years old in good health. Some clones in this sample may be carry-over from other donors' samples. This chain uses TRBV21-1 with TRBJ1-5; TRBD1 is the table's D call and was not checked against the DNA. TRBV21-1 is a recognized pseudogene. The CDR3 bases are TGTGCCAGCAGATCTCACTCGATACAGGCGCCGCCCCAGCATTTT. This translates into CASRSHSIQAPPQHF.